A single TCR beta chain is shown here with its context. Antigen unknown. The primer mix had 60 Vbeta and 13 Jbeta primers. Assay: immunoSEQ multiplex PCR; the TCRdb copy retains only in-frame clones and omits some. The sample has 100,000 or so clones; more than 75% are singletons. This specimen comes from a study of cytomegalovirus exposure and HLA in healthy donors. Overall study findings and caveats: The investigators catalogued 180 or so TCR beta chains as cytomegalovirus-associated.

The CDR3 is 13 amino acids. Germline CDR1 reads MGHDK; CDR2 reads SYGVNS. Trimming stripped 3 bases from V and 6 bases from J, with 10 bases between. The source of this sequence is a woman between 35 and 50 years old in good health and CMV-seropositive. This chain uses TRBV25-1 with TRBJ2-3; D possibly corresponds to TRBD1 (5 bases). The sequencing sample was made of PBMCs. The CDR3: CASSDVGPDTQYF. The CDR3 coding sequence is TGTGCCAGCAGTGATGTGGGGCCGGATACGCAGTATTTT.